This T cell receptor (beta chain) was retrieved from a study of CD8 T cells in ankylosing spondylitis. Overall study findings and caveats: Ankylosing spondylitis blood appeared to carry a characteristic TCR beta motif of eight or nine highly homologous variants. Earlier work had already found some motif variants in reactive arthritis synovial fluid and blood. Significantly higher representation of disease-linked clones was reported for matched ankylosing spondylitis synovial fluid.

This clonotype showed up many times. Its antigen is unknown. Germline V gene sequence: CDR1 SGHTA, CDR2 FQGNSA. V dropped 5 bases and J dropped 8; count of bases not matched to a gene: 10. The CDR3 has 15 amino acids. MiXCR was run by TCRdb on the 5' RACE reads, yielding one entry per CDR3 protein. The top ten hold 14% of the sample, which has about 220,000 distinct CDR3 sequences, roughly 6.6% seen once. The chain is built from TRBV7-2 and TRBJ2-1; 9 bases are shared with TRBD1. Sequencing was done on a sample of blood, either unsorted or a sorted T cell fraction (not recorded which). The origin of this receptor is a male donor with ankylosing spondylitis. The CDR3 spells CASSPGQGLIYEQFF. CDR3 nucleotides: TGTGCCAGCAGCCCAGGACAGGGGTTGATCTATGAGCAGTTCTTC.